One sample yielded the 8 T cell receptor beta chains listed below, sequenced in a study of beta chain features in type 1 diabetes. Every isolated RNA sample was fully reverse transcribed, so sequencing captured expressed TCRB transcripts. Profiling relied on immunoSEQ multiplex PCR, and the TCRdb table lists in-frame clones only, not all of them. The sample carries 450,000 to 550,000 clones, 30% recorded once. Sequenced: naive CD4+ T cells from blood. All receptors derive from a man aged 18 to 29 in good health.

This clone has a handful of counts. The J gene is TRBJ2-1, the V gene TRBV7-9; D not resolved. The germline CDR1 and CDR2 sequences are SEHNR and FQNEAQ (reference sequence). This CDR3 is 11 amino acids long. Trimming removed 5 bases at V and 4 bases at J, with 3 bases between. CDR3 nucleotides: TGTGCCAGCAGCGTATACAATGAGCAGTTCTTC. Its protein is CASSVYNEQFF.

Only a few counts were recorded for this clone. CDR3 DNA: TGTGCCTGGAGACTCGCGGGAGGCCCGAGCTCCTACGAGCAGTACTTC. Translating it yields CAWRLAGGPSSYEQYF. The rearrangement links TRBV30 to TRBJ2-7, with TRBD2 matching over 8 bases. This CDR3 spans 16 amino acids. Germline lookup yields CDR1 GTSNPN and CDR2 SVGIG (reference sequence). The ends lost 3 bases at V and 0 bases at J; junction bases unmatched: 10.

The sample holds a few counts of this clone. The CDR3 DNA sequence: TGTGCCAGCAGTTGGACTAGCACGGATGAGCAGTTCTTC. This sequence encodes CASSWTSTDEQFF. The rearrangement uses TRBV7-9 and TRBJ2-1; 8 bases fit TRBD2. The germline CDR1 and CDR2 sequences are SEHNR and FQNEAQ (reference sequence). The CDR3 is 13 amino acids. The J segment lost 8 bases and the V segment lost 6 bases, leaving 6 bases of the junction unmatched.

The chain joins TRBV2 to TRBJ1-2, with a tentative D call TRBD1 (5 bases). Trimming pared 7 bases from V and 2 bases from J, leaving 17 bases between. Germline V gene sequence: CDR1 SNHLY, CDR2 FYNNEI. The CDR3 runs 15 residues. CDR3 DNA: TGTGCCAGCACGCGCTGGCAGGGAGAAAACTATGGCTACACCTTC. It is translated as CASTRWQGENYGYTF.

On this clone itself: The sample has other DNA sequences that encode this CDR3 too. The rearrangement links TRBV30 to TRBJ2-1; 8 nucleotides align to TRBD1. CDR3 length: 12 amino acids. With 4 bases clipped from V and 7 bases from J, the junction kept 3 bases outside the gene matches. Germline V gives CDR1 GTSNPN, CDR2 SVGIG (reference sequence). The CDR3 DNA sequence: TGTGCCTGGACAGGGGGCAAGAATGAGCAGTTCTTC. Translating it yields CAWTGGKNEQFF.

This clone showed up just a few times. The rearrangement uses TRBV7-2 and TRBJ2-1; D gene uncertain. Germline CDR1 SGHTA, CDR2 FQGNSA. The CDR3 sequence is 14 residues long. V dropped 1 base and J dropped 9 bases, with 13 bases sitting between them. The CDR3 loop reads CASSLVLTDVEQFF. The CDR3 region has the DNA TGTGCCAGCAGCTTAGTTTTAACTGACGTTGAGCAGTTCTTC.

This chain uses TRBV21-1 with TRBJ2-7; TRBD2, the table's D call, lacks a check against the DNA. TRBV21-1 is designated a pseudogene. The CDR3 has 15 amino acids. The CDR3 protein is CASSKFRRESNEQYF. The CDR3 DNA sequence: TGTGCCAGCAGCAAATTCAGGCGGGAGTCTAACGAGCAGTACTTC.

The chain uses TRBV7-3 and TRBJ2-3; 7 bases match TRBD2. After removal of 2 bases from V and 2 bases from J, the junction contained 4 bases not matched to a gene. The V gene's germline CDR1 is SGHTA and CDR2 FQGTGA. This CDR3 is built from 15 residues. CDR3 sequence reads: CASSLEGGHTDTQYF. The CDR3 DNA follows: TGTGCCAGCAGCTTAGAGGGAGGGCACACAGATACGCAGTATTTT.